This entry features one T cell receptor (beta chain) sequence. This record belongs to a study of blood T cell repertoires in COVID-19. Original analysis: Amplification from reference gene primers served as the basis for estimated nucleated cell counts. Clones were sequenced by immunoSEQ multiplex PCR, and TCRdb holds only the in-frame ones, with some missing. That table supplies the V and J calls and clone size; D and trimming were determined from the DNA. The sample includes fewer than 350,000 clones, roughly nine tenths of them seen just once. With V trimmed by 3 bases and J by 5 bases, 12 bases remained unmatched. CDR1 is KGHDR, CDR2 SFDVKD, per germline. The CDR3 is made up of 18 amino acids.

The V gene is TRBV24-1, the J gene TRBJ2-5; 12 nucleotides line up with TRBD2. This receptor was identified in a woman aged 40 to 50 who had recovered from COVID-19. Material: PBMCs or T cells enriched from blood (not recorded which). The CDR3 nucleotides are TGTGCCACCAGTGATGTGGCCCCTAGCGGGAGGGCGGTGGAGACCCAGTACTTC. It codes for CATSDVAPSGRAVETQYF.